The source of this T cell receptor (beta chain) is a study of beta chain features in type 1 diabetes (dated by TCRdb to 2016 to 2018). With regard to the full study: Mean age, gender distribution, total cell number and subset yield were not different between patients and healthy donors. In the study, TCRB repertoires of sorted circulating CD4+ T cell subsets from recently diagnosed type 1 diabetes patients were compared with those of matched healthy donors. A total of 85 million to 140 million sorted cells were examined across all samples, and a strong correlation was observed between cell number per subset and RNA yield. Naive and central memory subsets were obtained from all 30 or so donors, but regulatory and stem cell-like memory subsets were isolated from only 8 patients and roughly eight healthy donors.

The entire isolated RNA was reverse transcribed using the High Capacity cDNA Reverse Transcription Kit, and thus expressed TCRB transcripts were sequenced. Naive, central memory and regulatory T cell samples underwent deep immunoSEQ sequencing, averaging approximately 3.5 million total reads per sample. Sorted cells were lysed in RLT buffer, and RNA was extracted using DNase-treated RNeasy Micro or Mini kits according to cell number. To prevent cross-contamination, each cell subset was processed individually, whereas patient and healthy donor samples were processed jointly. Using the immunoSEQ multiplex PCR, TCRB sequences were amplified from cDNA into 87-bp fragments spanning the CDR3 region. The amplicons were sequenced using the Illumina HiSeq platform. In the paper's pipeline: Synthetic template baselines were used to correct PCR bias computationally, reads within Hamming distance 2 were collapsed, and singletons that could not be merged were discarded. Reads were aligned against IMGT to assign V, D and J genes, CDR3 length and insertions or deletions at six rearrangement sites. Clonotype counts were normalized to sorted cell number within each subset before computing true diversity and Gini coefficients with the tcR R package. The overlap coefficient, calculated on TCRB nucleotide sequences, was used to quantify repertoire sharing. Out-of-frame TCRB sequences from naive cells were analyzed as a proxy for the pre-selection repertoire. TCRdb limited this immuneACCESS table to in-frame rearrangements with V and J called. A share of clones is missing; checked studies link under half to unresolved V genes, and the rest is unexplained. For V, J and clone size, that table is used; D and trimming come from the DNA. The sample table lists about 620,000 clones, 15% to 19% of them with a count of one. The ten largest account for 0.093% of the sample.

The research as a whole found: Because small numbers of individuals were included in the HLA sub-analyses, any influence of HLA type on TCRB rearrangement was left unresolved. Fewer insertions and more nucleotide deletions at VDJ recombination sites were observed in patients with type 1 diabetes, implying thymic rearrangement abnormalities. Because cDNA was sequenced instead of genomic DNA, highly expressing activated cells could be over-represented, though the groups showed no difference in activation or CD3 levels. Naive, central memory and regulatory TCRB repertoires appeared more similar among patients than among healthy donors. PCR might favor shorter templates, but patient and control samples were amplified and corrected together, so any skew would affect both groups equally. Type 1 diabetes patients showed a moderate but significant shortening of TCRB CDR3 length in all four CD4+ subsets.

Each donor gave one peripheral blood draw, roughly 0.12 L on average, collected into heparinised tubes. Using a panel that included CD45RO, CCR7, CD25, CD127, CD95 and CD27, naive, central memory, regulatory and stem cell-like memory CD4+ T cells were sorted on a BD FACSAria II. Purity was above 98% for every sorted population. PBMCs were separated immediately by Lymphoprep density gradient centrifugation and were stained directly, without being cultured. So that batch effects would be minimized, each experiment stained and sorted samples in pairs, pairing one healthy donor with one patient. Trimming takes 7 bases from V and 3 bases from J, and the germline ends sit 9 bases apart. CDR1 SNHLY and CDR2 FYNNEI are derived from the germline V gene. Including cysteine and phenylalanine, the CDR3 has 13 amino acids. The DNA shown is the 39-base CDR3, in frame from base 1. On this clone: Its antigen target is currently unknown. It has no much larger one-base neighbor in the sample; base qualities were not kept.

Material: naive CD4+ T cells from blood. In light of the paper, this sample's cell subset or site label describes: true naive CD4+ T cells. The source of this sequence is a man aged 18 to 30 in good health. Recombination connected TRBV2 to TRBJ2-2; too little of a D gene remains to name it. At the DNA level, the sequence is TGTGCCAGCAACCCACACGACACCGGGGAGCTGTTTTTT. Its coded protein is CASNPHDTGELFF.